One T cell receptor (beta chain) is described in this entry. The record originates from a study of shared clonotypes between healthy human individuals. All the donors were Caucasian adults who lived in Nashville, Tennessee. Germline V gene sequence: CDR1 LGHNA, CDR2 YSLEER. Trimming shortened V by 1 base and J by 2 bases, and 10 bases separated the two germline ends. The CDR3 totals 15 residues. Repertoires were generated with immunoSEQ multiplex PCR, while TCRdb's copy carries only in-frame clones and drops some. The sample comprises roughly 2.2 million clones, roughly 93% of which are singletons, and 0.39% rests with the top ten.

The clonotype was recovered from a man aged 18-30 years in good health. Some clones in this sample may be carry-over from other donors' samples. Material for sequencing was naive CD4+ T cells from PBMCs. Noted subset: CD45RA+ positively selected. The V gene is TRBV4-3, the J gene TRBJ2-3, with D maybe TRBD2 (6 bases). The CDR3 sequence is CASSQAAGYTDTQYF. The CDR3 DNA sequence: TGCGCCAGCAGCCAAGCTGCGGGATACACAGATACGCAGTATTTT.